The source of this T cell receptor beta chain is a study of cytomegalovirus exposure and HLA in healthy donors. As to this clone: A read error may produce the germline difference seen at one junction end.

Germline CDR1 SSHAT, CDR2 FNYEAQ (reference sequence). The CDR3 loop spans 16 amino acids. Researchers ran the PCR with 60 Vbeta and 13 Jbeta primers. Sequencing used immunoSEQ multiplex PCR; TCRdb keeps in-frame clones, though not all of them. This sample lists over 100,000 clones; its ten largest clones have under 2%. The chain couples TRBV7-7 to TRBJ2-2; TRBD1 matches 8 bases. The receptor was derived from a man in his late teens or twenties in good health and CMV-seronegative. Sequenced sample: PBMCs. CDR3 sequence (DNA): TGTGCTAGCAGCTTTTCCGGGACAGGGAACACCGGGGAGCTGTTTTTT. Translating it yields CASSFSGTGNTGELFF. Based on the CDR3 plus reference TRBV7-7 and TRBJ2-2, the full variable domain is GAGVSQSPRYKVTKRGQDVTLRCDPISSHATLYWYQQALGQGPEFLTYFNYEAQPDKSGLPSDRFSAERPEGSISTLTIQRTEQRDSAMYRCASSFSGTGNTGELFFGEGSRLTVL.